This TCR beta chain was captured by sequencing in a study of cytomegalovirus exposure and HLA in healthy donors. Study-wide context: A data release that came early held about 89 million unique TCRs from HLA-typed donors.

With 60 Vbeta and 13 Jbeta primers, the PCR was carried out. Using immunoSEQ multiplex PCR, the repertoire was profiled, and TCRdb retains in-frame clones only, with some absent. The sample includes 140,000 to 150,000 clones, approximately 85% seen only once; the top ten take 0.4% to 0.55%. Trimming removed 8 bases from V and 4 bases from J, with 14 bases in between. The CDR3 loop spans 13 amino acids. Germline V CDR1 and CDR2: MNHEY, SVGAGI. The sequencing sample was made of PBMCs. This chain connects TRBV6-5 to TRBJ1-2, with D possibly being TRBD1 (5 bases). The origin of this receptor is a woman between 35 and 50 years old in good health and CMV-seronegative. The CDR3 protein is CASVGTEGYGYTF. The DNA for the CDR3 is TGTGCCAGCGTTGGGACGGAGGGCTATGGCTACACCTTC.